This T cell receptor beta chain was observed in a study of identical twins. Germline values: CDR1 LNHDA, CDR2 SQIVND (reference sequence). V lost 0 bases to trimming and J lost 4 bases, with 9 bases between them. This CDR3 is built from 14 residues. General study findings and limits: Researchers reported excess low generation probability among twin-shared out-of-frame alpha sequences. Compared with models, monozygotic twins showed more out-of-frame TCR alpha sharing.

As for this clonotype: Antigen unknown.

From the 5' RACE reads, TCRdb called clonotypes with MiXCR, one entry per CDR3 protein. The table records 1.5 million to 2 million distinct CDR3 sequences, around a third of them present only once. The clonotype comes from a newborn girl in good health. The gene calls are TRBV19 and TRBJ1-1; possible D gene TRBD1, 5 bases. The sample was cord blood. CDR3: CASSIEGLSTEAFF. CDR3 nucleotides: TGTGCCAGTAGTATAGAGGGGCTGAGCACTGAAGCTTTCTTT.